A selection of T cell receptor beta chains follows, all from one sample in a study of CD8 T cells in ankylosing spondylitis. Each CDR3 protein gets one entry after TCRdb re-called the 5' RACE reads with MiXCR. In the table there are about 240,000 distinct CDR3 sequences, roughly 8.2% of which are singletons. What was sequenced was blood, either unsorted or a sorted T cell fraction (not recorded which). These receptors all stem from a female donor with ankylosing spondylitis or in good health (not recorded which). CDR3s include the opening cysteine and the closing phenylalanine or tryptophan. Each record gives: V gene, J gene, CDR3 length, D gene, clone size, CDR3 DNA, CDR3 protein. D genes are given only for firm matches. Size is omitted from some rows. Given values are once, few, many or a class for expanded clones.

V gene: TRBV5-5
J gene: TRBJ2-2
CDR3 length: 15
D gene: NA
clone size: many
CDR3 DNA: TGTGCCAGCAGCTTGGTTGCACGGAGCACCGGGGAGCTGTTTTTT
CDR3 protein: CASSLVARSTGELFF

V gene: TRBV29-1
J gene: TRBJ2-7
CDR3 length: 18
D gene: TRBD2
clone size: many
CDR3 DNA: TGCAGCGTTTGGGACGTCGAGTGGGCTAGCGGGAGCTCCTACGAGCAGTACTTC
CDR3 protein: CSVWDVEWASGSSYEQYF

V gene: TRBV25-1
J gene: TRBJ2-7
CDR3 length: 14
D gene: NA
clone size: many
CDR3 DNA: TGTGCCAGCAGCCACGGCAAACTACTGGGCGAGCAGTACTTC
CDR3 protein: CASSHGKLLGEQYF

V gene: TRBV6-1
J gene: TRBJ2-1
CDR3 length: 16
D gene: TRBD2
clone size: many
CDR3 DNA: TGTGCCAGCAGTCTCGGACTAGAGAGCTCCTACAATGAGCAGTTCTTC
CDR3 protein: CASSLGLESSYNEQFF

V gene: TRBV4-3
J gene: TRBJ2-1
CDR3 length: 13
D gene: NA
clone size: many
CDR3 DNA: TGCGCCAGCAGCCAGTCGCCGGGCTCTCTTCCGTTCTTC
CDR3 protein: CASSQSPGSLPFF

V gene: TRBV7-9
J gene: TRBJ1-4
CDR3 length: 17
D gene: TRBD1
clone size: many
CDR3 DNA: TGTGCCAGCAGCCCTCGTGAGGGGGCGCCGGCTAATGAAAAACTGTTTTTT
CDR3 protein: CASSPREGAPANEKLFF

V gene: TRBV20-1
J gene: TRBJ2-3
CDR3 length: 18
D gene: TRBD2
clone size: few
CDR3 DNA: TGCAGTGCCGACCAAGGGACTAGCGGGGGTGCTAGCACAGATACGCAGTATTTT
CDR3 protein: CSADQGTSGGASTDTQYF

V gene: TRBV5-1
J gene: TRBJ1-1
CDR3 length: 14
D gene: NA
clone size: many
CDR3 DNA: TGCGCCAGCAGCTGGGCCGGCGATCTTAGTGAAGCTTTCTTT
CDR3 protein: CASSWAGDLSEAFF

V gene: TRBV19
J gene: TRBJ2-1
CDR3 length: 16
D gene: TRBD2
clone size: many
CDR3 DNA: TGTGCCAGTCGGGGGACTAGCGGGTACTCCTACAATGAGCAGTTCTTC
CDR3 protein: CASRGTSGYSYNEQFF

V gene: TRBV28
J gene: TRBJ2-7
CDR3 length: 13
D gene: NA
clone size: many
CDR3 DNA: TGTGCCAGCAGTTTTAAGAGCTCCTACGAGCAGTACTTC
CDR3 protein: CASSFKSSYEQYF

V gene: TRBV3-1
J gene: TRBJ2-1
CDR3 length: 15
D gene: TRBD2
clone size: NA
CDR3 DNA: TGTGCCTCCTGCCAAAAGCGGGAGGGTTACAATGAGCAGTTCTTC
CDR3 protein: CASCQKREGYNEQFF

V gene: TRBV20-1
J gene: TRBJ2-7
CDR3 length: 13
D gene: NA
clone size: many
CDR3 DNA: TGCAGTGCCAAGGGTGGCCTACGGGCCGAGCAGTACTTC
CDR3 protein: CSAKGGLRAEQYF

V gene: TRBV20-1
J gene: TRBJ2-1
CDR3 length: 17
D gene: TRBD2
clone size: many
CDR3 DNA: TGCAGTGCGAGCAAAGCGGGAGAAATGTGGGCCTACAATGAGCAGTTCTTC
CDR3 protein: CSASKAGEMWAYNEQFF

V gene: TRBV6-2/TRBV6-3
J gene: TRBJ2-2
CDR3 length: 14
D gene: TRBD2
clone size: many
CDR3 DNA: TGTGCCGCACGACTAGCGGGAGAAACCGGGGAGCTGTTTTTT
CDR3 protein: CAARLAGETGELFF

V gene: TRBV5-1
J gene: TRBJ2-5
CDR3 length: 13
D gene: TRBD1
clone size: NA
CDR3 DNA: TGCGCCAGCAGCGGACAGGGGGGGAAGACCCAGTACTTC
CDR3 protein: CASSGQGGKTQYF

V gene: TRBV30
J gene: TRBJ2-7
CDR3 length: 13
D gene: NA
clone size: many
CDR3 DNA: TGTGCCTGGAGTGTACAGAGGGGAAACGAGCAGTACTTC
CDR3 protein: CAWSVQRGNEQYF

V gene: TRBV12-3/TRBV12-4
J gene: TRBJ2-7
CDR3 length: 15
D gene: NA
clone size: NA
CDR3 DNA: TGTGCCAGCAGTTCCACGCGTGGGGCCCCCTCCGAGCAGTACTTC
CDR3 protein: CASSSTRGAPSEQYF

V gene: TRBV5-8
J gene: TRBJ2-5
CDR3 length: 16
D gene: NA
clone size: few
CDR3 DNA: TGTGCCAGCAGCGGGGGTGCGGCCTGGGGCCAAGAGACCCAGTACTTC
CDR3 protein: CASSGGAAWGQETQYF

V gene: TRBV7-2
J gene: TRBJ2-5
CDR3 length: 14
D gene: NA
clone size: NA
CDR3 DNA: TGTGCCAGCTCCGACAGGCCCTATCTAGGGGACCAGTACTTC
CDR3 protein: CASSDRPYLGDQYF

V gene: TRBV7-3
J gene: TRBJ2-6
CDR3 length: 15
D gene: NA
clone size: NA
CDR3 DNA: TGTGCCAGCAGCTTAGAGGTCTCTGGGGCCAACGTCCTGACTTTC
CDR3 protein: CASSLEVSGANVLTF

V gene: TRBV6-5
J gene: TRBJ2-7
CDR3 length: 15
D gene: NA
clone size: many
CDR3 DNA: TGTGCCAGCAGTTACTCCAAGGCAGGGATCAACGAGCAGTACTTC
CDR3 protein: CASSYSKAGINEQYF

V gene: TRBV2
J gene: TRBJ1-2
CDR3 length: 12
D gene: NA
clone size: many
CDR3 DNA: TGTGCCCCCCGATCCCCGGGGGGTGGCTACACCTTC
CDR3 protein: CAPRSPGGGYTF

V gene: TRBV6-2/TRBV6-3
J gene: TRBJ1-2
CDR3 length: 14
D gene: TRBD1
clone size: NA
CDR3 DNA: TGTGCCAGCACGTGGACAGGGGTGAACTATGGCTACACCTTC
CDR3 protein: CASTWTGVNYGYTF

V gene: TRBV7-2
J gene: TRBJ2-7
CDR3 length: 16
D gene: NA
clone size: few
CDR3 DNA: TGTGCCAGCAGCTTAGAAGGGCGGGTCAGGGCTCACGAGCAGTACTTC
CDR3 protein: CASSLEGRVRAHEQYF

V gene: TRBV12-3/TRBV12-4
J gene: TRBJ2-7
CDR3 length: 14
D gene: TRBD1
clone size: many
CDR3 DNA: TGTGCCAGCAGTTTGGGGACAGGGTTATACGAGCAGTACTTC
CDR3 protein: CASSLGTGLYEQYF

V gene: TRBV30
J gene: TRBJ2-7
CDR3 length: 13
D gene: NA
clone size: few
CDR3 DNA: TGTGCCTGGAGTGCTCGGATTACCTACGAGCAGTACTTC
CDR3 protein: CAWSARITYEQYF

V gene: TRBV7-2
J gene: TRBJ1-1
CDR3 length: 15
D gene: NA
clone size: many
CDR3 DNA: TGTGCCAGCAGCTTAGTCGGAGGGGAAGCATTTCGAGCTTTCTTT
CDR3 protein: CASSLVGGEAFRAFF

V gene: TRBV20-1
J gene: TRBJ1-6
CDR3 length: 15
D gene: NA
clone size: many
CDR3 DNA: TGCAGTGCGCCCCTACTGAGCTCCTATAATTCACCCCTCCACTTT
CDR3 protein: CSAPLLSSYNSPLHF

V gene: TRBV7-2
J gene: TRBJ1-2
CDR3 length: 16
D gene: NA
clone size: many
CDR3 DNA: TGTGCCAGCAGCTCATCAGGACGGGACGCTAACTATGGCTACACCTTC
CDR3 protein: CASSSSGRDANYGYTF

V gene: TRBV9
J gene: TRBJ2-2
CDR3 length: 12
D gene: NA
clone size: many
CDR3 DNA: TGTGCCAGCAGCGTTAAGGGCGGGGAGCTGTTTTTT
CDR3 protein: CASSVKGGELFF

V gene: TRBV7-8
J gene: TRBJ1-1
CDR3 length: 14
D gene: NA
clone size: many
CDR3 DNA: TGTGCCAGCAGCTTAGCGTGGGAATCTATTGAAGCTTTCTTT
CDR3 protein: CASSLAWESIEAFF

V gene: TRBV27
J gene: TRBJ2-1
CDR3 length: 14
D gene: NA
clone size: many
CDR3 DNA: TGTGCCACCGAGTCCATAGGAGGGTCTAGTGAGCAGTTCTTC
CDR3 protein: CATESIGGSSEQFF

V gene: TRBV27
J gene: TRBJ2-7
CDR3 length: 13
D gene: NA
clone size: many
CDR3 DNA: TGTGCCAGCAGTTTACAGATGTCCTACGAGCAGTACTTC
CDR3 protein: CASSLQMSYEQYF

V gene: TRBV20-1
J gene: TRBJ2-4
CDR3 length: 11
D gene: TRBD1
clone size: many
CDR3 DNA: TGCAGTGCGTCTTACAGGGGCATTCAGTACTTC
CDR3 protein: CSASYRGIQYF

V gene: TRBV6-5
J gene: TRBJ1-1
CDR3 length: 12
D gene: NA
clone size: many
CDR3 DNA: TGTGCCAGCAGAGGACATCCTCCGGAAGCTTTCTTT
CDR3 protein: CASRGHPPEAFF

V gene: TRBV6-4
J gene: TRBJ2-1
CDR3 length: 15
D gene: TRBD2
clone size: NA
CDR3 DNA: TGTGCCAGCACTCCGGGACTAGCGGGAGCAGAGGAGCAGTTCTTC
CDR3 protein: CASTPGLAGAEEQFF

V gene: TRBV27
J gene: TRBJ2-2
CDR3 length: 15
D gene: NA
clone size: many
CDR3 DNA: TGTGCCAGCAGAGCCAGGGGGGGGGACACCGGGGAGCTGTTTTTT
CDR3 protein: CASRARGGDTGELFF

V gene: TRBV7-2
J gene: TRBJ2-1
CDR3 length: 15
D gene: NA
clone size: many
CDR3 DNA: TGTGCCAGCAGCTCCAGCCCCCGACACCACAATGAGCAGTTCTTC
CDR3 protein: CASSSSPRHHNEQFF

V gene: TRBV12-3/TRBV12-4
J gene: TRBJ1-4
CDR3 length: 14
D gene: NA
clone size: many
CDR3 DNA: TGTGCCAGCAGTTTACGGGGTACTAATGAAAAACTGTTTTTT
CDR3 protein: CASSLRGTNEKLFF

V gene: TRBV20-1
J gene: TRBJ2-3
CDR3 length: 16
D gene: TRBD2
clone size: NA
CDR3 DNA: TGCAGTGCGACCGGGGGACTAGCGGGGGGTATAGATACGCAGTATTTT
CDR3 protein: CSATGGLAGGIDTQYF

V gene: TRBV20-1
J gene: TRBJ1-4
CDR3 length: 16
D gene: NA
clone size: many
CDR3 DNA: TGCAGTGCTAGGGAGATCAGGAACGATGGGTGGAGAAAACTGTTTTTT
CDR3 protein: CSAREIRNDGWRKLFF

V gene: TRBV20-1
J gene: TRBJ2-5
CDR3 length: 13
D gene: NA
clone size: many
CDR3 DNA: TGCAGTGCTCCGAGGACAGTCCAAGAGACCCAGTACTTC
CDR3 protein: CSAPRTVQETQYF

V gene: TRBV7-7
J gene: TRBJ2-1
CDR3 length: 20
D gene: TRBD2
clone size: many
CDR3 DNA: TGTGCCAGCAGCCCCGGCGGAGCGGGAGGGCCCGGCGAGGTCTACAATGAGCAGTTCTTC
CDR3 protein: CASSPGGAGGPGEVYNEQFF

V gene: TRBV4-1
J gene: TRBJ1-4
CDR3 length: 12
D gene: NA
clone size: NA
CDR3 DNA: TGCGCCAGCAGCCAAGCTCAAGGCGAACTGTTTTTT
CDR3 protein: CASSQAQGELFF

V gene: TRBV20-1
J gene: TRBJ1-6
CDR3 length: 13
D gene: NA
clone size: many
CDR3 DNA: TGCAGTGCTAGGGCCCCGGGAGGGTCACCCCTCCACTTT
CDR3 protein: CSARAPGGSPLHF

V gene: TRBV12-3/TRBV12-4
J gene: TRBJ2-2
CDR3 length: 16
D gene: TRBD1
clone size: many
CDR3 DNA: TGTGCCAGCACCCCCGACAGGGAGATGGACACCGGGGAGCTGTTTTTT
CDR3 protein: CASTPDREMDTGELFF

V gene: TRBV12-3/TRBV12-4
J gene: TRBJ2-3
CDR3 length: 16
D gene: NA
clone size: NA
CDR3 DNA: TGTGCCAGCAGTTCGGCGGCTCTGGTCATCACAGATACGCAGTATTTT
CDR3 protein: CASSSAALVITDTQYF

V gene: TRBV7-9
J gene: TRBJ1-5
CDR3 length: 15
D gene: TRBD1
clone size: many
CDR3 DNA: TGTGCCAGCAGTTCCACCGGGACAGGGGCTCAGCCCCAGCATTTT
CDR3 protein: CASSSTGTGAQPQHF

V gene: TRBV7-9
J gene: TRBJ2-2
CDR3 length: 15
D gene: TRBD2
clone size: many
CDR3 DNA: TGTGCCAGCAGTTCAAGCGGGAGGGGCACCGGGGAGCTGTTTTTT
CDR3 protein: CASSSSGRGTGELFF

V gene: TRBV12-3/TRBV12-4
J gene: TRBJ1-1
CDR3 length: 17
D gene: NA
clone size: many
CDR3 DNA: TGTGCCAGCAGTTCACAGACAGGAGGGAGCTCCAACACTGAAGCTTTCTTT
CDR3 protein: CASSSQTGGSSNTEAFF

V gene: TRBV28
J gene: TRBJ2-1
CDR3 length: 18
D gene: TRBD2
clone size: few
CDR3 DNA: TGTGCCAGCAGTACCCCTTGGTCCGGGACTAGCGGGCAGAATGAGCAGTTCTTC
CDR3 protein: CASSTPWSGTSGQNEQFF

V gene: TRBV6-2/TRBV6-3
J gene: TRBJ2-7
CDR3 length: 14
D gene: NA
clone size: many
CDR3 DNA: TGTGCCAGCAGTTACGGGAGTCCTACGAGCAGTCACTACTTC
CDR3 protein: CASSYGSPTSSHYF